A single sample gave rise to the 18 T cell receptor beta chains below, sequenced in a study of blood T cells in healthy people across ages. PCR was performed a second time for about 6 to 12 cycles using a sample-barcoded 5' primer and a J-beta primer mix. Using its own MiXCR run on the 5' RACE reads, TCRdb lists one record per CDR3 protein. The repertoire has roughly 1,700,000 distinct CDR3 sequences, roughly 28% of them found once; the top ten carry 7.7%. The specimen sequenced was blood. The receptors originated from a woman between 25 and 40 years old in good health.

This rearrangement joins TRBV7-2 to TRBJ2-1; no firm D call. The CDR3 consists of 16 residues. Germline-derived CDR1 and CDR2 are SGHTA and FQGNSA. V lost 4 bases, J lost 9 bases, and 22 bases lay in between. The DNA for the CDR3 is TGTGCCAGCAGCTACGAACGAGAGACTGTAAACAGTGAGCAGTTCTTC. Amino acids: CASSYERETVNSEQFF.

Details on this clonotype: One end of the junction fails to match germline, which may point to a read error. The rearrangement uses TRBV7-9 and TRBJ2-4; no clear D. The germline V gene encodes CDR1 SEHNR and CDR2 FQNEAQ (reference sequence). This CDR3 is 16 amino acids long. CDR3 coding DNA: TGCGCCAGCAGCTCCGGGCGAGCCCTAGCCAAAAACATTCAGTACTTC. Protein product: CASSSGRALAKNIQYF. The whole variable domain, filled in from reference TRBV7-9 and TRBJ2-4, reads DTGVSQNPRHKITKRGQNVTFRCDPISEHNRLYWYRQTLGQGPEFLTYFQNEAQLEKSRLLSDRFSAERPKGSFSTLEIQRTEQGDSAMYLCASSSGRALAKNIQYFGAGTRLSVL.

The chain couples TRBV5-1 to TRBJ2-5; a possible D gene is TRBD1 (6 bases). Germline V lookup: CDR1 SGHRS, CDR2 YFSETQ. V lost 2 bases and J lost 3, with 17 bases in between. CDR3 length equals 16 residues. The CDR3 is CASSFAQGRAEETQYF. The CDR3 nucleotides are TGCGCCAGCAGCTTCGCACAGGGACGGGCTGAAGAGACCCAGTACTTC.

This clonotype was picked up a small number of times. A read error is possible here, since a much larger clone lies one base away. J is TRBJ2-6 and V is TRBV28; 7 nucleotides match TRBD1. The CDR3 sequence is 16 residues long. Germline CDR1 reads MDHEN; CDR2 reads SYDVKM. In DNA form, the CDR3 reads TGTGCCAGCAGCTTAGGGACAGTCTCTGGGGCCAACGTCCGGACTTTC. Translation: CASSLGTVSGANVRTF.

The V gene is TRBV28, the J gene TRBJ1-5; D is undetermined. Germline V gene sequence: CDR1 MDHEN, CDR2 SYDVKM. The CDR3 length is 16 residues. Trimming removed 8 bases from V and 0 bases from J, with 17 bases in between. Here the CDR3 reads CASSAGSLYSNQPQHF. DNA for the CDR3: TGTGCCAGCTCGGCCGGCTCCCTTTATAGCAATCAGCCCCAGCATTTT.

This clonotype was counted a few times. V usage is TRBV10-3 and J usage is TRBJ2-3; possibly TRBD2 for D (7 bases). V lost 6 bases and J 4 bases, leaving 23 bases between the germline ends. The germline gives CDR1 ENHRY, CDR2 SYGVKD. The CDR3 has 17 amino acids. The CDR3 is CAISPTGRGGASDTQYF. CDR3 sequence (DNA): TGTGCCATCAGCCCTACGGGCAGAGGGGGGGCCTCAGATACGCAGTATTTT.

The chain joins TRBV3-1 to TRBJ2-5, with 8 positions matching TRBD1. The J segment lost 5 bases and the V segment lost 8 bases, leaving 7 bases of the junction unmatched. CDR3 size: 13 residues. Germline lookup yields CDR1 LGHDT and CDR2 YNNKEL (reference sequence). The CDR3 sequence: CASLRGPGETQYF. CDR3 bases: TGTGCCAGCCTCAGGGGGCCCGGGGAGACCCAGTACTTC.

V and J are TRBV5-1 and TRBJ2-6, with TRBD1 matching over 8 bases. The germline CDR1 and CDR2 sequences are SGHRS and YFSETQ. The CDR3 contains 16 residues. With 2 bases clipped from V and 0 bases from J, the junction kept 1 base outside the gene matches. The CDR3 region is CASSFGTGSGANVLTF. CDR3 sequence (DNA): TGCGCCAGCAGCTTCGGGACAGGCTCTGGGGCCAACGTCCTGACTTTC.

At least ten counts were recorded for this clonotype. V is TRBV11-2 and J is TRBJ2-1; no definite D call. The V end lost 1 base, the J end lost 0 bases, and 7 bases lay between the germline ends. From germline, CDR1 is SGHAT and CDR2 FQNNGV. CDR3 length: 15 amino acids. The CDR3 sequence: CASSLGDPSYNEQFF. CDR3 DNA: TGTGCCAGCAGCTTAGGCGATCCCTCCTACAATGAGCAGTTCTTC.

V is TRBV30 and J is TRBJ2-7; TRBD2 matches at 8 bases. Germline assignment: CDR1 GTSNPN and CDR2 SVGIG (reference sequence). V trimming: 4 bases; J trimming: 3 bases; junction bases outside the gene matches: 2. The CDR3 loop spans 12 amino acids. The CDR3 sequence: CAWTGGGYEQYF. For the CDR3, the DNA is TGTGCCTGGACCGGGGGGGGCTACGAGCAGTACTTC.

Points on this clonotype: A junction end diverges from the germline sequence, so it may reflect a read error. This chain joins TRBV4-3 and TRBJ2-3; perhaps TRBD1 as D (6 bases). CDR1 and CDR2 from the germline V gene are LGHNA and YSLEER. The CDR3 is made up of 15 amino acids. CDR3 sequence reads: CASSQDGRDTDTQCF. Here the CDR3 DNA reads TGCGCCAGCAGCCAAGACGGACGGGACACAGATACGCAGTGTTTT.

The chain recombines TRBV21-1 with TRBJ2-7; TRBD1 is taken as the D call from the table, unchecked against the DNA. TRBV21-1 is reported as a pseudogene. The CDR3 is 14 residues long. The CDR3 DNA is TGTGCCAGCATTACCTATCCAGGGTACTACGAGCAGTACTTC. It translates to CASITYPGYYEQYF.

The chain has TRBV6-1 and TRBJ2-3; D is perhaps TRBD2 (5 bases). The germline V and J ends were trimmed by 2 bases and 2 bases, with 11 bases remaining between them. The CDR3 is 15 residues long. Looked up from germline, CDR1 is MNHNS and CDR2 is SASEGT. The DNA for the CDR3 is TGTGCCAGCAGTGAATCGGTAGCGAACACAGATACGCAGTATTTT. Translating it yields CASSESVANTDTQYF.

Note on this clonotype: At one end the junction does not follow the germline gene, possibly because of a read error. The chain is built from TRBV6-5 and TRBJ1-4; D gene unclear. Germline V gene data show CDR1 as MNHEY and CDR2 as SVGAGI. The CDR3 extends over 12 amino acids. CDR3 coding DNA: TGTGCCGGCAGCCGAGGCGAGGGAGGTCTGTTTTTT. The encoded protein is CAGSRGEGGLFF.

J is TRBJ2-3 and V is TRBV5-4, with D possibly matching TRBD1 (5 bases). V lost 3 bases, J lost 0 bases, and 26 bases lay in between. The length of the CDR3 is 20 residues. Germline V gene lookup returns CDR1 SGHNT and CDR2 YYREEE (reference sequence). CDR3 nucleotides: TGTGCCAGCAGCTGCATCCGCTCCCGCTGGATCGACAGAAGCACAGATACGCAGTATTTT. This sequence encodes CASSCIRSRWIDRSTDTQYF.

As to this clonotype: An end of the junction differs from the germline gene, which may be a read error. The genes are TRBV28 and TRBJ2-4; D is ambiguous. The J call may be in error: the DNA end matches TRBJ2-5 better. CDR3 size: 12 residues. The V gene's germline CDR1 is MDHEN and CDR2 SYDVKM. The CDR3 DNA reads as TGTGCCGGCAGTTTATTAATGGGGACCCAGTACTTC. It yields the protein CAGSLLMGTQYF.

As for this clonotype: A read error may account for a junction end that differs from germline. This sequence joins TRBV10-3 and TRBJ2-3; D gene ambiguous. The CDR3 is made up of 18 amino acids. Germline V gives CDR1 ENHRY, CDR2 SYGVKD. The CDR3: CAVSESTLGGALTDTQYF. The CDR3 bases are TGTGCCGTCAGTGAGTCGACTCTTGGCGGAGCCCTCACAGATACGCAGTATTTT.

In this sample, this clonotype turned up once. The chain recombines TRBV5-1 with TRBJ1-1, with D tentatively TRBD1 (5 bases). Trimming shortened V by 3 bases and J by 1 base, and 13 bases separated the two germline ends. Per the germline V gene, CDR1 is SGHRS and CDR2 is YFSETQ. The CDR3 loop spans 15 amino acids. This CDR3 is CASSSAGTGNTEAFF. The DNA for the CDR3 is TGCGCCAGCAGCTCCGCCGGAACAGGGAACACTGAAGCTTTCTTT.